The 8 T cell receptor beta chains below all came from one sample that was sequenced in a study of PD-L1 blockade in urothelial cancer. Profiling relied on immunoSEQ multiplex PCR, and the TCRdb table lists in-frame clones only, not all of them. The sample carries about 49,000 clones, around 74% recorded once. The time point denotes: pretreatment peripheral blood. Source: PBMCs, taken around atezolizumab (anti-PD-L1) treatment. The receptors were gathered from a man in his 70s with urothelial cancer.

The chain recombines TRBV10-3 with TRBJ1-1; TRBD1 is a possible D gene (5 bases). This CDR3 spans 16 amino acids. The V gene lost 3 bases and the J gene lost 0 bases, with 14 bases spanning the gap. In germline, CDR1 is ENHRY, CDR2 SYGVKD. The CDR3 DNA sequence: TGTGCCATCAGTGAATCGGGAGGGGCCATGAACACTGAAGCTTTCTTT. It codes for CAISESGGAMNTEAFF.

This clone occurred a few times. This chain links TRBV2 with TRBJ2-4; possible D gene TRBD1, 5 bases. CDR3 length: 16 residues. The V gene lost 0 bases and the J gene lost 5 bases, with 14 bases spanning the gap. CDR1 SNHLY and CDR2 FYNNEI come from the germline V gene. As DNA, the CDR3 is TGTGCCAGCAGTGAAGCCCTCTGGGGCCCAGAAAACATTCAGTACTTC. Its protein is CASSEALWGPENIQYF.

The chain is built from TRBV5-1 and TRBJ2-5, with TRBD2 matching 12 bases. CDR1 SGHRS and CDR2 YFSETQ come from the germline V gene. V gave up 0 bases and J gave up 3 bases; unmatched junction bases: 6. This CDR3 spans 17 amino acids. DNA for the CDR3: TGCGCCAGCAGCTTGGCCACGCTAGCGGGAGGGGAAGAGACCCAGTACTTC. This encodes CASSLATLAGGEETQYF. The full variable domain, rest sourced from reference TRBV5-1 and TRBJ2-5, is KAGVTQTPRYLIKTRGQQVTLSCSPISGHRSVSWYQQTPGQGLQFLFEYFSETQRNKGNFPGRFSGRQFSNSRSEMNVSTLELGDSALYLCASSLATLAGGEETQYFGPGTRLLVL.

The chain uses TRBV18 and TRBJ2-3; 8 nucleotides line up with TRBD1. Unmatched junction bases numbered 6, after V lost 4 bases and J lost 0 bases. The CDR3 contains 16 residues. Germline V gene sequence: CDR1 KGHSH, CDR2 LQKENI. The chain's CDR3 is CASSLLRGPSTDTQYF. The CDR3 DNA follows: TGTGCCAGCTCACTGCTCAGGGGGCCTAGCACAGATACGCAGTATTTT. The entire variable domain, with the rest obtained from reference TRBV18 and TRBJ2-3, is as follows: NAGVMQNPRHLVRRRGQEARLRCSPMKGHSHVYWYRQLPEEGLKFMVYLQKENIIDESGMPKERFSAEFPKEGPSILRIQQVVRGDSAAYFCASSLLRGPSTDTQYFGPGTRLTVL.

The rearrangement links TRBV5-8 to TRBJ2-7; 11 bases line up with TRBD1. CDR3 length: 15 residues. Germline V gene sequence: CDR1 SGHTS, CDR2 YDEGEE. Trimming took 4 bases from V and 1 from J; bases not matched to a gene: 4. CDR3 in amino acids: CASSRTGGGSYEQYF. CDR3 nucleotides: TGTGCCAGCAGCCGGACAGGGGGCGGGTCCTACGAGCAGTACTTC.

The rearrangement joins TRBV7-8 to TRBJ2-7; 7 bases align to TRBD2. This CDR3 has 15 residues. The J segment lost 3 bases and the V segment lost 5 bases, leaving 10 bases of the junction unmatched. The germline gives CDR1 SGHVS, CDR2 FQNEAQ. The CDR3 here is CASSVGAGVGYEQYF. The DNA for the CDR3 is TGTGCCAGCAGCGTAGGGGCGGGAGTAGGCTACGAGCAGTACTTC. Supplemented by reference TRBV7-8 and TRBJ2-7, the full variable domain reads GAGVSQSPRYKVAKRGQDVALRCDPISGHVSLFWYQQALGQGPEFLTYFQNEAQLDKSGLPSDRFFAERPEGSVSTLKIQRTQQEDSAVYLCASSVGAGVGYEQYFGPGTRLTVT.

The gene calls are TRBV12-2 and TRBJ2-3; the table's D gene call, TRBD1, was not cross checked with the DNA. TRBV12-2 is deemed a pseudogene. CDR3 length equals 18 residues. The CDR3 nucleotides read TGTGCAAGTCGCTTAGATTCCGGGACAGCGCGATACACAGATACGCAGTATTTT. Residues: CASRLDSGTARYTDTQYF.

The CDR3 spells CASSESGAGADTGELFF. The CDR3 DNA reads TGCGCCAGCAGTGAGTCTGGAGCGGGAGCCGACACCGGGGAGCTGTTTTTT. This rearrangement joins TRBV10-2 to TRBJ2-2; 8 positions agree with TRBD2. The V gene's germline CDR1 is WSHSY and CDR2 SAAADI. The CDR3 contains 17 residues. The ends lost 0 bases at V and 3 bases at J; junction bases unmatched: 6.